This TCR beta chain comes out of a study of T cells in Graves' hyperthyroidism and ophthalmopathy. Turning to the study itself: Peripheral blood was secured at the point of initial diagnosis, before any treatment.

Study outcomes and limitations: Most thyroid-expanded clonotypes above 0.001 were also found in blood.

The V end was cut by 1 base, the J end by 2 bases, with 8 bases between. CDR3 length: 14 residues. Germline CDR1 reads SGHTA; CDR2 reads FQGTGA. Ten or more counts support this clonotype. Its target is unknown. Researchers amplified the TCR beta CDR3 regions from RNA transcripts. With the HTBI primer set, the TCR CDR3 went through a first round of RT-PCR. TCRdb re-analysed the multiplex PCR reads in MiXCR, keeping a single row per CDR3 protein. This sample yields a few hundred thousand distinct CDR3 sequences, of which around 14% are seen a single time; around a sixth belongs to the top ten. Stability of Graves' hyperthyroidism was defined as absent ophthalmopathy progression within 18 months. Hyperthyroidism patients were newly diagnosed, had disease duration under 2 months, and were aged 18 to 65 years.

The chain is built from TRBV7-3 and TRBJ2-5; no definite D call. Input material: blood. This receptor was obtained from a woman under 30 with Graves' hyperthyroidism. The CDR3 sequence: CASSLSVFQETQYF. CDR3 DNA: TGTGCCAGCAGCTTAAGCGTCTTTCAAGAGACCCAGTACTTC. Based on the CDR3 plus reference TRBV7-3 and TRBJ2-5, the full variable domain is GAGVSQTPSNKVTEKGKYVELRCDPISGHTALYWYRQSLGQGPEFLIYFQGTGAADDSGLPNDRFFAVRPEGSVSTLKIQRTERGDSAVYLCASSLSVFQETQYFGPGTRLLVL.